Below, 3 T cell receptor beta chains from the same sample are listed, as sequenced in a study of cytomegalovirus exposure and HLA in healthy donors (dated by TCRdb to the late 2010s). Receptor amplification or capture employed the immunoSEQ multiplex PCR assay. This is the immuneACCESS table as TCRdb keeps it, with only in-frame sequences that have V and J called. A part of the clones is gone; compared with another copy, unresolved V genes explain less than half, and the rest is unexplained. Across this sample there are 150,000 to 200,000 clones, with roughly 80% seen only once. The ten most abundant clones make up 10% to 13% of the sample. Sample: PBMCs. The receptors here all came from a man aged 25 to 40 in good health and CMV-seropositive.

The V gene is TRBV2, the J gene TRBJ1-1; weak D call: TRBD1 (6 bases). Trimming cost V 2 bases and J 1 base, with 8 bases left between them. CDR1 and CDR2 (germline): SNHLY, FYNNEI. The CDR3 has 14 residues. CDR3 loop: CASSEMGANTEAFF. In nucleotides, the CDR3 is TGTGCCAGCAGTGAAATGGGGGCGAACACTGAAGCTTTCTTT.

The rearrangement uses TRBV7-9 and TRBJ2-7; 9 positions agree with TRBD1. This CDR3 comprises 13 residues. Trimming cost V 4 bases and J 4 bases; bases outside gene matches: 2. The V gene's germline CDR1 is SEHNR and CDR2 FQNEAQ (reference sequence). The CDR3 DNA sequence: TGTGCCAGCAGCTATGGGACAGGGTACGAGCAGTACTTC. Translation gives CASSYGTGYEQYF.

The chain is built from TRBV6-5 and TRBJ1-1; the D gene is possibly TRBD1 (6 bases). The CDR3 length is 14 residues. In germline, CDR1 is MNHEY, CDR2 SVGAGI. Trimming took 6 bases from V and 0 from J, leaving 11 bases between them. The CDR3 DNA follows: TGTGCCAGCAGAAGGGACACATTGAACACTGAAGCTTTCTTT. The encoded protein is CASRRDTLNTEAFF.